The 12 T cell receptor beta chains given below trace back to one sample, sequenced in a study of response to subunit inactivated influenza vaccine. TCRdb re-derived calls from the RT-PCR reads in MiXCR, one entry per CDR3 protein. The sample has 540,000 or so distinct CDR3 sequences, 13% seen once; the top ten hold about an eighth. The material was PBMCs from blood, obtained roughly 46 days after vaccination. The receptors were gathered from a man aged 50 to 60 who received an inactivated influenza vaccine.

A few counts support this clonotype. V gene TRBV11-2 combines with J gene TRBJ2-5, with TRBD2 matching over 8 bases. Trimming removed 2 bases from V and 5 bases from J; junction bases left unmatched: 16. The germline V gene has CDR1 SGHAT and CDR2 FQNNGV. The CDR3 length is 18 residues. In DNA, the CDR3 is TGTGCCAGCAGCTTACGGGGGCCGGGGGGGGCCTTGAGGGAGACCCAGTACTTC. It is translated as CASSLRGPGGALRETQYF. The full variable domain, in which reference TRBV11-2 and TRBJ2-5 provide the parts outside the CDR3, is EAGVAQSPRYKIIEKRQSVAFWCNPISGHATLYWYQQILGQGPKLLIQFQNNGVVDDSQLPKDRFSAERLKGVDSTLKIQPAKLEDSAVYLCASSLRGPGGALRETQYFGPGTRLLVL.

The CDR3 DNA reads as TGTGCCAGCAGAGACCGGGCCCTGAGGGGTGAGCAGTTCTTC. This encodes CASRDRALRGEQFF. This sequence joins TRBV12-3 or TRBV12-4 and TRBJ2-1; D may be TRBD1 or TRBD2 (5 bases each). The CDR3 runs to 14 residues. Trimming shortened V by 6 bases and J by 9 bases, and 18 bases separated the two germline ends.

This clonotype has a handful of counts. The chain has TRBV5-1 and TRBJ1-6, with 8 bases fitting TRBD1. The CDR3 runs to 15 residues. CDR1 is SGHRS, CDR2 YFSETQ, per germline. Trimming cost V 2 bases and J 9 bases; bases outside gene matches: 7. CDR3 nucleotide sequence: TGCGCCAGCAGCTTATCGACAGGGGCAGGTTCACCCCTCCACTTT. Translated: CASSLSTGAGSPLHF.

This clonotype was recorded a few times. V and J are TRBV6-1 and TRBJ2-7; 9 bases match TRBD1. With 6 bases clipped from V and 6 bases from J, the junction kept 12 bases outside the gene matches. The length of the CDR3 is 15 residues. From germline, CDR1 is MNHNS and CDR2 SASEGT. The CDR3 loop is CASRSQGTGIGEQYF. As DNA, the CDR3 is TGTGCCAGCAGATCTCAGGGGACAGGGATCGGCGAGCAGTACTTC.

The chain is built from TRBV18 and TRBJ1-6; D perhaps matches TRBD1 (6 bases). The V end lost 2 bases, the J end lost 5 bases, and 10 bases lay between the germline ends. Germline V gene data show CDR1 as KGHSH and CDR2 as LQKENI. The CDR3 length is 15 residues. CDR3: CASSPGTPNNSPLHF. In DNA form, the CDR3 reads TGTGCCAGCTCACCAGGGACACCAAATAATTCACCCCTCCACTTT.

The rearrangement joins TRBV20-1 to TRBJ2-1; no clear D. In germline, CDR1 is DFQATT, CDR2 SNEGSKA (reference sequence). V lost 0 bases, J lost 7 bases, and 16 bases lay in between. The CDR3 consists of 15 residues. CDR3 in amino acids: CSARDYFSGRNEQFF. CDR3 nucleotides: TGCAGTGCTAGAGACTATTTCTCCGGCCGAAATGAGCAGTTCTTC.

This clonotype showed up just a few times. The rearrangement joins TRBV30 to TRBJ1-1; maybe TRBD1 (5 bases). V was shortened by 2 bases and J by 1 base, with 8 bases between the two germline ends. Germline CDR1 GTSNPN, CDR2 SVGIG (reference sequence). The CDR3 is 13 amino acids. The CDR3 region is CAWSRGRNTEAFF. The CDR3 bases are TGTGCCTGGAGTCGGGGCAGGAACACTGAAGCTTTCTTT. Full variable domain (rest looked up from reference TRBV30 and TRBJ1-1): SQTIHQWPATLVQPVGSPLSLECTVEGTSNPNLYWYRQAAGRGLQLLFYSVGIGQISSEVPQNLSASRPQDRQFILSSKKLLLSDSGFYLCAWSRGRNTEAFFGQGTRLTVV.

There are a few counts of this clonotype. The chain has TRBV12-3 or TRBV12-4 and TRBJ2-7; 7 bases line up with TRBD1. V gave up 7 bases and J gave up 1 base; unmatched junction bases: 7. The CDR3 totals 14 residues. The CDR3 loop reads CASKTGQRSYEQYF. As DNA, the CDR3 is TGTGCCAGCAAAACGGGACAGAGGTCCTACGAGCAGTACTTC.

This clonotype was recorded a few times. V usage is TRBV29-1 and J usage is TRBJ2-7, with TRBD1 matching over 9 bases. V lost 7 bases and J lost 7; bases outside the gene matches: 14. This CDR3 has 14 amino acids. Germline values: CDR1 SQVTM, CDR2 ANQGSEA. The CDR3 reads CSASGTGFVGEQYF. The CDR3 bases are TGCAGCGCCTCCGGGACAGGGTTTGTCGGTGAGCAGTACTTC.

The chain employs TRBV28 and TRBJ1-2; the match to TRBD1 covers 12 bases. CDR3 size: 14 residues. Trimming cost V 8 bases and J 8 bases; bases outside gene matches: 9. CDR1 is MDHEN, CDR2 SYDVKM, per germline. CDR3: CASLYRDRGRGYTF. The CDR3 bases are TGTGCCAGCTTATACCGGGACAGGGGGCGAGGCTACACCTTC.

To note about this clonotype: A clone one base away is much larger, so this may be a read error. The J gene is TRBJ2-3, the V gene TRBV6-4; 9 bases agree with TRBD1. Losses at the gene ends were 2 bases for V and 3 bases for J; bases not matched to a gene: 0. Germline V gene data show CDR1 as MRHNA and CDR2 as SNTAGT. The CDR3 is 14 amino acids. CDR3 residues: CASSDGQGTDTQYF. Written as DNA, the CDR3 is TGTGCCAGCAGTGACGGACAGGGGACAGATACGCAGTATTTT.

This clonotype came up a few times. The J gene is TRBJ2-7, the V gene TRBV4-1, with TRBD1 identical over 11 bases. J gave up 4 bases and V 5 bases, and 10 bases lay outside the gene matches. The CDR3 sequence is 16 residues long. CDR1 is MGHRA, CDR2 YSYEKL, per germline. CDR3 sequence (DNA): TGCGCCAGCAGCAGAGAGGACAGGGGGCTTTCTTACGAGCAGTACTTC. Its translation is CASSREDRGLSYEQYF.